The rows below give T cell receptor beta chains drawn from one sample of a study of graft-versus-host responses after intestinal transplantation. The data were produced by immunoSEQ multiplex PCR, yet TCRdb's version contains in-frame clones alone and is incomplete. The sample consists of approximately 13,000 clones, about 30% of them appearing once. This specimen was alloreactive CD8+ T cells from a mixed lymphocyte reaction culture, taken before intestinal transplant. All receptors come from a human patient who received an intestinal transplant. Each CDR3 is given with its conserved first and last residue. A D gene is named only where the DNA matches it firmly. Clone size appears in some rows only: once, few, many, or a class for an expanded clone.

V gene	D gene	clone size	J gene	CDR3 DNA	CDR3 protein
TRBV9	-	-	TRBJ2-1	TGTGCCAGCAGCGTAGGTAGCGCATCCTACAATGAGCAGTTCTTC	CASSVGSASYNEQFF
TRBV5-1	-	few	TRBJ1-2	TGCGCCAGCAGCTTTAAGGTCCGACGGAGAGCCTATGGCTACACCTTC	CASSFKVRRRAYGYTF
TRBV6-5	-	few	TRBJ1-3	TGTGCCAGCAAGAGTTGGCAGACTGGAAACACCATATATTTT	CASKSWQTGNTIYF
TRBV2	-	few	TRBJ2-1	TGTGCCAGCAGTGATTGGGGATGGGAGCAGTTCTTC	CASSDWGWEQFF
TRBV7-3	TRBD2	-	TRBJ2-3	TGTGCCAGCAGCTTTAGCGGGGGGGGCACAGATACGCAGTATTTT	CASSFSGGGTDTQYF
TRBV4-1	-	-	TRBJ1-5	TGCGCCAGCAGCCAAGAGGCAGGGATGGATCAGCCCCAGCATTTT	CASSQEAGMDQPQHF
TRBV6-1	-	few	TRBJ1-6	TGTGCCAGCAGTCCCTCAGGGCAGACAGATTCACCCCTCCACTTT	CASSPSGQTDSPLHF
TRBV15	TRBD1	-	TRBJ2-7	TGTGCCACCGAGGGGACAGGGGCCTACGAGCAGTACTTC	CATEGTGAYEQYF
TRBV29-1	-	large	TRBJ2-7	TGCAGCGTCGAGGCGGCGCTGGGACAGGGGGCAACCCCAACTAGCGGGAGCTCCTACGAGCAGTACTTC	CSVEAALGQGATPTSGSSYEQYF
TRBV5-1	-	few	TRBJ2-7	TGTGCCAGCAGCTTGGGCCTGACAGGTTCCTACGAGCAGTACTTC	CASSLGLTGSYEQYF
TRBV6-5	-	-	TRBJ2-1	TGTGCCAGCAGACTATTGGGGCAGAACAATGAGCAGTTCTTC	CASRLLGQNNEQFF
TRBV4-1	TRBD2	-	TRBJ2-1	TGCGCCAGCGGGACTAGCGGACTGAATGAGCAGTTCTTC	CASGTSGLNEQFF
TRBV6-6	TRBD1	-	TRBJ1-2	TGTGCCAGCAGTCCAGGGGGTCCGAGGGGCTACACCTTC	CASSPGGPRGYTF
TRBV7-9	-	few	TRBJ2-7	TGTGCCAGCAGCTTAGACGGGGGTGCCTACTACGAGCAGTACTTC	CASSLDGGAYYEQYF
TRBV4-1	TRBD2	-	TRBJ2-3	TGCGCCAGCAGCCCCCCGACTAGCGGGACCTTCCGCACAGATACGCAGTATTTT	CASSPPTSGTFRTDTQYF
TRBV5-4	-	-	TRBJ2-1	TGTGCCAGCAGCTTACCACACGGACACTACAATGAGCAGTTCTTC	CASSLPHGHYNEQFF
TRBV23-1	-	medium-sized	TRBJ2-7	TGCGCCAGCAGGAGGACCGACAGCGCCTACGAGCAGTACTTC	CASRRTDSAYEQYF
TRBV5-1	-	medium-sized	TRBJ1-2	TGCGCCAGCAGCTTGGTGGCGGGAATCAGATGGGGCTACACCTTC	CASSLVAGIRWGYTF
TRBV20-1	-	-	TRBJ2-7	TGCAGTGCTAGAAGCTCCTACGAGCAGTACTTC	CSARSSYEQYF
TRBV27	TRBD1	-	TRBJ2-7	TGTGCCAGCACCCGGCAGGGGGCTACCTACGAGCAGTACTTC	CASTRQGATYEQYF
TRBV28	TRBD2	-	TRBJ2-1	TGTGCCAGCAGTTTATGCTGTTGGCTAGCGGGGCGCAATGAGCAGTTCTTC	CASSLCCWLAGRNEQFF
TRBV21-1	-	medium-sized	TRBJ2-2	TGTGCCAGCAGCAAAGAGGGACTAGGAGTAGGGCTGTTTTTT	CASSKEGLGVGLFF
TRBV7-6	TRBD1	-	TRBJ1-1	TGTGCCAGCAGCTTAGGTAGGGGACAGGGGAACACTGAAGCTTTCTTT	CASSLGRGQGNTEAFF
TRBV4-1	-	-	TRBJ2-1	TGCGCCAGCAGCCCCAGGCATTATCTTGGTGAGCAGTTCTTC	CASSPRHYLGEQFF